The next 30 T cell receptor beta chains were all read from a single sample in a study of beta chain features in type 1 diabetes (dated by TCRdb to 2016 to 2018). To prepare the library, the immunoSEQ multiplex PCR assay was applied. The entire isolated RNA was reverse transcribed using the High Capacity cDNA Reverse Transcription Kit, and thus expressed TCRB transcripts were sequenced. TCRdb limited this immuneACCESS table to in-frame rearrangements with V and J called. A share of clones is missing; checked studies link under half to unresolved V genes, and the rest is unexplained. The sample records 130,000 to 150,000 clones, about 9.4% of which are singletons. The top ten clones comprise around 1.4% of the sample. Sequencing was performed on naive CD4+ T cells from blood. The sample's cell subset or site, from its label and the paper: true naive CD4+ T cells. The receptors were sampled from a man aged 18 to 29 in good health.

V usage is TRBV5-6 and J usage is TRBJ2-5, with 9 bases that match TRBD2. Germline V gene data show CDR1 as SGHDT and CDR2 as YYEEEE. V lost 4 bases and J lost 1; bases outside the gene matches: 8. The CDR3 is 16 residues long. This chain's CDR3 is CASSAKLAGVQETQYF. Written as DNA, the CDR3 is TGTGCCAGCAGCGCCAAACTAGCGGGCGTCCAAGAGACCCAGTACTTC.

This clone was detected many times. The chain uses TRBV30 and TRBJ1-1, with D possibly being TRBD1 (5 bases). CDR3 length: 12 amino acids. Germline V gene lookup returns CDR1 GTSNPN and CDR2 SVGIG (reference sequence). The V end was cut by 7 bases, the J end by 6 bases, with 15 bases between. The CDR3 sequence is CAFKQGSAEAFF. CDR3 nucleotide sequence: TGTGCCTTTAAGCAGGGTTCCGCTGAAGCTTTCTTT.

The V call is TRBV7-2, the J call TRBJ2-2, with D maybe TRBD2 (6 bases). The V and J ends lost 9 bases and 2 bases respectively, with 13 bases between them. The CDR3 loop spans 14 amino acids. The germline CDR1 and CDR2 sequences are SGHTA and FQGNSA. CDR3 coding DNA: TGTGCCAGGGCTCGCGGGACCAACACCGGGGAGCTGTTTTTT. It codes for CARARGTNTGELFF.

The V gene is TRBV30, the J gene TRBJ2-6, with a tentative D call TRBD1 (5 bases). Per the germline V gene, CDR1 is GTSNPN and CDR2 is SVGIG (reference sequence). V shed 1 base and J shed 4 bases, with 8 bases lying between them. CDR3 size: 14 residues. The CDR3 DNA sequence: TGTGCCTGGAGTGCAGGGTACGGGGCCAACGTCCTGACTTTC. Translated, it gives CAWSAGYGANVLTF.

In this sample, this clone turned up a few times. The V call is TRBV2, the J call TRBJ1-2; D uncertain. This CDR3 region has 17 residues. V was trimmed by 7 bases and J by 3 bases, leaving 24 bases between them. The germline V gene encodes CDR1 SNHLY and CDR2 FYNNEI. CDR3: CASNLAIQEGLDYGYTF. Here the CDR3 DNA reads TGTGCCAGCAACTTGGCAATCCAGGAGGGTTTGGACTATGGCTACACCTTC. The full variable domain, rest sourced from reference TRBV2 and TRBJ1-2, is EPEVTQTPSHQVTQMGQEVILRCVPISNHLYFYWYRQILGQKVEFLVSFYNNEISEKSEIFDDQFSVERPDGSNFTLKIRSTKLEDSAMYFCASNLAIQEGLDYGYTFGSGTRLTVV.

The rearrangement links TRBV7-9 to TRBJ2-7; D possibly corresponds to TRBD1 (6 bases). CDR3 length: 14 residues. V was trimmed by 5 bases and J by 0 bases, leaving 11 bases between them. Germline V gives CDR1 SEHNR, CDR2 FQNEAQ (reference sequence). CDR3 in amino acids: CASSITGISYEQYF. The DNA of the CDR3 is TGTGCCAGCAGCATCACAGGGATCTCCTACGAGCAGTACTTC. The full variable domain, completed using reference TRBV7-9 and TRBJ2-7, is DTGVSQNPRHKITKRGQNVTFRCDPISEHNRLYWYRQTLGQGPEFLTYFQNEAQLEKSRLLSDRFSAERPKGSFSTLEIQRTEQGDSAMYLCASSITGISYEQYFGPGTRLTVT.

This clone showed up just a few times. This chain links TRBV11-2 with TRBJ2-1; 9 bases align to TRBD1. The CDR3 is made up of 17 amino acids. V lost 6 bases and J lost 9; bases outside the gene matches: 18. The germline CDR1 and CDR2 sequences are SGHAT and FQNNGV. As DNA, the CDR3 is TGTGCCAGCAGTTTTCTTTCCCCGGGACAGGGTGCTGGTGAGCAGTTCTTC. Translation: CASSFLSPGQGAGEQFF.

The chain links TRBV4-2 to TRBJ1-5; D is uncertain. The length of the CDR3 is 14 residues. V lost 7 bases to trimming and J lost 4 bases, with 14 bases between them. Germline-derived CDR1 and CDR2 are LGHNA and YNFKEQ. Here the CDR3 DNA reads TGTGCCAGCACCCGGCGGGCAGAGAATCAGCCCCAGCATTTT. Translation: CASTRRAENQPQHF.

In its sample, this clone was seen a few times. This sequence joins TRBV7-2 and TRBJ2-7; possible D gene TRBD2, 5 bases. The CDR3 covers 14 residues. V dropped 3 bases and J dropped 3 bases, with 12 bases sitting between them. CDR1 and CDR2 (germline): SGHTA, FQGNSA. Here the CDR3 reads CASSFSGNLYEQYF. In DNA form, the CDR3 reads TGTGCCAGCAGCTTTTCGGGGAACCTCTACGAGCAGTACTTC. The complete variable domain, with remaining parts taken from reference TRBV7-2 and TRBJ2-7, reads GAGVSQSPSNKVTEKGKDVELRCDPISGHTALYWYRQSLGQGLEFLIYFQGNSAPDKSGLPSDRFSAERTGGSVSTLTIQRTQQEDSAVYLCASSFSGNLYEQYFGPGTRLTVT.

This clone has ten or more counts. V and J are TRBV14 and TRBJ2-3, with 10 bases matching TRBD2. Germline CDR1 and CDR2: SGHDN and FVKESK. The CDR3 totals 14 residues. Trimming at V came to 4 bases and at J to 5 bases, leaving 3 bases not matched to a gene. CDR3 coding DNA: TGTGCCAGCAGCCGATCTAGCGGGGGAGATACGCAGTATTTT. Translating gives CASSRSSGGDTQYF.

This chain joins TRBV11-2 and TRBJ2-2, with D perhaps TRBD2 (6 bases). Per germline, CDR1 SGHAT and CDR2 FQNNGV. CDR3 size: 15 residues. With 7 bases removed from V and 4 bases from J, the gap between germline ends came to 16 bases. The CDR3 protein is CASTPDWRGTGELFF. The CDR3 DNA reads TGTGCCAGCACCCCGGACTGGCGGGGCACCGGGGAGCTGTTTTTT.

This clone was observed many times. The V and J genes are TRBV5-6 and TRBJ2-7; D perhaps matches TRBD2 (6 bases). This CDR3 region has 12 residues. Trimming pared 1 base from V and 9 bases from J, leaving 11 bases between. Germline V gives CDR1 SGHDT, CDR2 YYEEEE. The CDR3: CASSLPSERQYF. Here the CDR3 DNA reads TGTGCCAGCAGCTTGCCTAGCGAACGGCAGTACTTC.

The sample holds many counts of this clone. The chain joins TRBV19 to TRBJ1-5; unclear D gene. The CDR3 is made up of 12 amino acids. Germline-derived CDR1 and CDR2 are LNHDA and SQIVND (reference sequence). The ends were cut back, 4 bases at V and 4 bases at J, with 5 bases in the middle. The CDR3 DNA is TGTGCCAGTAGTACCCTAAATCAGCCCCAGCATTTT. Its protein is CASSTLNQPQHF.

The DNA for the CDR3 is TGTGCCAGCAGCTCCCCCGGAGACAGAGCGTTTGAGCAGTTCTTC. It encodes CASSSPGDRAFEQFF. The chain is built from TRBV5-4 and TRBJ2-1; tentative D call: TRBD1 (5 bases). CDR1 and CDR2 (germline): SGHNT, YYREEE (reference sequence). Trimming removed 3 bases from V and 9 bases from J, with 19 bases in between. The CDR3 consists of 15 residues.

This rearrangement joins TRBV5-8 to TRBJ2-2, with D unresolved. V lost 4 bases, J lost 2 bases, and 6 bases lay in between. The CDR3 sequence is 13 residues long. Germline assignment: CDR1 SGHTS and CDR2 YDEGEE. The CDR3 DNA follows: TGTGCCAGCAGCCCTGTAAACACCGGGGAGCTGTTTTTT. Translated, it gives CASSPVNTGELFF. Looking up the rest from reference TRBV5-8 and TRBJ2-2 gives the full variable domain: EAGVTQSPTHLIKTRGQQATLRCSPISGHTSVYWYQQALGLGLQFLLWYDEGEERNRGNFPPRFSGRQFPNYSSELNVNALELEDSALYLCASSPVNTGELFFGEGSRLTVL.

This clone was observed a few times. The rearrangement uses TRBV5-1 and TRBJ1-4; possibly TRBD1 for D (5 bases). Trimming cost V 1 base and J 7 bases, with 14 bases left between them. Germline values: CDR1 SGHRS, CDR2 YFSETQ. The CDR3 contains 15 residues. The CDR3 DNA sequence: TGCGCCAGCAGCTTGATCGGGAGGGGATCTGAAAAACTGTTTTTT. This sequence encodes CASSLIGRGSEKLFF.

In its sample, this clone was seen a few times. V is TRBV5-1 and J is TRBJ2-7; TRBD1 agrees at 8 bases. Looked up from germline, CDR1 is SGHRS and CDR2 is YFSETQ. V gave up 5 bases and J gave up 4 bases; unmatched junction bases: 11. CDR3 length: 15 residues. In DNA, the CDR3 is TGCGCCAGCAGTTACGGACAGGGAAATTTGTACGAGCAGTACTTC. Its translation: CASSYGQGNLYEQYF.

The chain is built from TRBV2 and TRBJ1-4; D uncertain. This CDR3 spans 11 amino acids. V shed 8 bases and J shed 8 bases, with 9 bases lying between them. Per the germline V gene, CDR1 is SNHLY and CDR2 is FYNNEI. The chain's CDR3 is CASQGGEKLFF. The CDR3 region has the DNA TGTGCCAGCCAAGGAGGGGAAAAACTGTTTTTT. The full variable domain, its missing parts supplied by reference TRBV2 and TRBJ1-4, is EPEVTQTPSHQVTQMGQEVILRCVPISNHLYFYWYRQILGQKVEFLVSFYNNEISEKSEIFDDQFSVERPDGSNFTLKIRSTKLEDSAMYFCASQGGEKLFFGSGTQLSVL.

This clone was observed a few times. The rearrangement joins TRBV9 to TRBJ2-3, with D maybe TRBD2 (6 bases). CDR1 SGDLS and CDR2 YYNGEE come from the germline V gene. V was trimmed by 5 bases and J by 0 bases, leaving 16 bases between them. The CDR3 has 16 residues. The DNA for the CDR3 is TGTGCCAGCAGGGGGGGACGCGGGACTAGCACAGATACGCAGTATTTT. Protein: CASRGGRGTSTDTQYF.

This clone has just a few counts. The CDR3 sequence is CASSLAPVTDYGYTF. Here the CDR3 DNA reads TGTGCCAGCAGCTTAGCCCCTGTGACAGATTATGGCTACACCTTC. The V gene is TRBV9, the J gene TRBJ1-2; D is perhaps TRBD1 (5 bases). The CDR3 runs 15 residues. From germline, CDR1 is SGDLS and CDR2 YYNGEE. V dropped 4 bases and J dropped 5 bases, with 18 bases sitting between them.

The rearrangement uses TRBV7-2 and TRBJ2-3; D is uncertain. Germline V CDR1 and CDR2: SGHTA, FQGNSA. The V end lost 3 bases, the J end lost 2 bases, and 6 bases lay between the germline ends. CDR3 size: 13 residues. The CDR3: CASSFQNTDTQYF. CDR3 DNA sequence: TGTGCCAGCAGCTTCCAGAACACAGATACGCAGTATTTT.

This clone was recorded a few times. The chain recombines TRBV6-1 with TRBJ1-1; D is possibly TRBD1 (6 bases). This CDR3 is 13 amino acids long. Germline loops: CDR1 MNHNS, CDR2 SASEGT. V lost 7 bases to trimming and J lost 1 base, with 10 bases between them. The CDR3 reads CASMGQANTEAFF. CDR3 DNA sequence: TGTGCCAGCATGGGACAAGCGAACACTGAAGCTTTCTTT.

The rearrangement joins TRBV6-1 to TRBJ2-7; no clear D gene. Germline V gene data show CDR1 as MNHNS and CDR2 as SASEGT. The germline V and J ends were trimmed by 10 bases and 2 bases, with 12 bases remaining between them. This CDR3 spans 12 amino acids. This CDR3 is CAILGRTYEQYF. In DNA, the CDR3 is TGTGCCATCTTGGGCCGGACCTACGAGCAGTACTTC.

The chain recombines TRBV7-9 with TRBJ2-3, with D perhaps matching TRBD1 (6 bases). Trimming cost V 5 bases and J 2 bases, with 17 bases left between them. Germline-derived CDR1 and CDR2 are SEHNR and FQNEAQ (reference sequence). This CDR3 comprises 16 residues. This CDR3 reads CASSQTGTQNTDTQYF. The CDR3 DNA sequence: TGTGCCAGCAGCCAGACCGGGACACAAAACACAGATACGCAGTATTTT.

The V gene is TRBV6-5, the J gene TRBJ2-7; possible D gene TRBD1, 6 bases. This CDR3 contains 14 residues. Germline V gene sequence: CDR1 MNHEY, CDR2 SVGAGI. Trimming pared 6 bases from V and 3 bases from J, leaving 15 bases between. For the CDR3, the DNA is TGTGCCAGCAGCCAGACCTACAGGGACTACGAGCAGTACTTC. Residues: CASSQTYRDYEQYF.

V gene TRBV18 combines with J gene TRBJ2-5, with D maybe TRBD2 (5 bases). Germline V lookup: CDR1 KGHSH, CDR2 LQKENI. V lost 1 base and J 2 bases, leaving 8 bases between the germline ends. This CDR3 is 14 amino acids long. The CDR3 coding sequence is TGTGCCAGCTCACCACGGTCGGGACAAGAGACCCAGTACTTC. It codes for CASSPRSGQETQYF.

The rearrangement joins TRBV6-6 to TRBJ1-5; D is ambiguous. Per the germline V gene, CDR1 is MNHNY and CDR2 is SVGAGI (reference sequence). V lost 1 base, J lost 5 bases, and 6 bases lay in between. The CDR3 contains 13 residues. CDR3: CASSYYNDQPQHF. The CDR3 nucleotides are TGTGCCAGCAGTTACTACAATGATCAGCCCCAGCATTTT.

There are a few counts of this clone. The chain is built from TRBV7-9 and TRBJ2-7, with a tentative D call TRBD2 (5 bases). Germline loops: CDR1 SEHNR, CDR2 FQNEAQ (reference sequence). With 1 base removed from V and 5 bases from J, the gap between germline ends came to 12 bases. CDR3 length equals 14 residues. The CDR3 region is CASSLDAGDHEQYF. In DNA, the CDR3 is TGTGCCAGCAGCTTAGACGCCGGGGATCACGAGCAGTACTTC. Variable domain in full (rest from reference TRBV7-9 and TRBJ2-7): DTGVSQNPRHKITKRGQNVTFRCDPISEHNRLYWYRQTLGQGPEFLTYFQNEAQLEKSRLLSDRFSAERPKGSFSTLEIQRTEQGDSAMYLCASSLDAGDHEQYFGPGTRLTVT.

The V call is TRBV7-9, the J call TRBJ1-4; 9 bases align to TRBD1. Germline-derived CDR1 and CDR2 are SEHNR and FQNEAQ (reference sequence). J lost 7 bases, V lost 3 bases, and 6 bases had no gene match. CDR3 length: 15 amino acids. CDR3 residues: CASSLPRDRAEKLFF. DNA for the CDR3: TGTGCCAGCAGCTTGCCCCGGGACAGGGCTGAAAAACTGTTTTTT.

This chain links TRBV19 with TRBJ2-3; weak D call: TRBD1 (5 bases). Trimming stripped 6 bases from V and 0 bases from J, with 16 bases between. The CDR3 runs 16 residues. Germline CDR1 LNHDA, CDR2 SQIVND (reference sequence). CDR3 in DNA: TGTGCCAGTAGAAATCGACAGACCCCTAGCACAGATACGCAGTATTTT. It encodes CASRNRQTPSTDTQYF.